This T cell receptor (beta chain) is drawn from a study of CD8+CD57+ T cells in acquired aplastic anemia. The TCR beta profiling, which covered VDJ combination and CDR3 sequence, was carried out using genomic DNA as the template. One entry per CDR3 protein results from TCRdb running MiXCR on the reads. The table has 100,000 to 150,000 distinct CDR3 sequences, around 46% seen once. Study outcomes and limitations: Some 29 shared CD8+ CDR3s appeared highly expressed within patients' immunodominant clones. Controls did not differ significantly from patients in CD8+ Simpson's diversity.

There are a few counts of this clonotype. Its antigen is not known. One junction end disagrees with the germline gene, perhaps due to a read error. The CDR3 length is 14 residues. Germline V lookup: CDR1 DFQATT, CDR2 SNEGSKA (reference sequence). Sample: sorted CD4+, CD8+, or CD8+CD57+ T cells (not recorded which) from PBMCs. The V call is TRBV20-1, the J call TRBJ1-6; 9 nucleotides match TRBD1. This clonotype was sampled from a human donor in good health, serving as a control. The CDR3 spells CSASDRGVNSPLHF. Written as DNA, the CDR3 is TGCAGTGCTTCGGACAGGGGAGTTAATTCACCTCTCCACTTT.